This T cell receptor beta chain was retrieved from a study of T cell responses to AZD1222 COVID-19 vaccine. About this clone itself: The antigen remains unidentified.

Findings and caveats of the study: Donor demographics were predominantly white British with a female majority; clonal diversity may be underestimated. Spike-specific TCR breadth and depth were elevated following two AZD1222 doses.

V dropped 5 bases and J dropped 5; count of bases not matched to a gene: 11. Germline loops: CDR1 MDHEN, CDR2 SYDVKM. This CDR3 contains 15 residues. Some clones are missing from TCRdb's copy, which holds only in-frame ones; the method was immunoSEQ multiplex PCR. The sample lists around 94,000 clones; 70% to 90% were seen once. This sequence was found in an adult in good health. The V call is TRBV28, the J call TRBJ2-5; TRBD1 agrees at 7 bases. Sequenced material: peripheral blood, taken on day 0 of AZD1222 vaccination. The CDR3 sequence is CASSLQGPGSETQYF. As DNA, the CDR3 is TGTGCCAGCAGTCTACAGGGGCCCGGGTCGGAGACCCAGTACTTC.